Following are 9 T cell receptor beta chains from one sample sequenced in a study of blood T cell repertoires in COVID-19. The assay was immunoSEQ multiplex PCR, and TCRdb's table has in-frame clones only and misses some. The sample shows over 200,000 clones, approximately 89% of them seen only once. The source material was PBMCs or T cells enriched from blood (not recorded which). The receptors here all came from a woman in her twenties or thirties who had been exposed to COVID-19.

This chain joins TRBV20-1 and TRBJ1-5, with TRBD1 identical over 8 bases. Germline V gene lookup returns CDR1 DFQATT and CDR2 SNEGSKA (reference sequence). The ends lost 3 bases at V and 0 bases at J; junction bases unmatched: 7. There are 16 residues in the CDR3. CDR3 nucleotides: TGCAGTGCTAGTAACAGGGGGGCATATAGCAATCAGCCCCAGCATTTT. Translation: CSASNRGAYSNQPQHF.

The chain employs TRBV20-1 and TRBJ2-3; 9 nucleotides line up with TRBD1. This CDR3 is built from 15 residues. Germline V gene lookup returns CDR1 DFQATT and CDR2 SNEGSKA (reference sequence). Losses at the gene ends were 3 bases for V and 11 bases for J; bases not matched to a gene: 15. The CDR3, as DNA: TGCAGTGCTAGTCCTGGACAGGGGAAGGGTCGCATGCAGTATTTT. This sequence encodes CSASPGQGKGRMQYF.

In DNA form, the CDR3 reads TGTGCCAGCAGTGTGGTAGCGGCGGGAGGGAGCTCTGGGGCCAACGTCCTGACTTTC. It codes for CASSVVAAGGSSGANVLTF. The gene calls are TRBV6-4 and TRBJ2-6; 9 nucleotides match TRBD2. Germline V gene sequence: CDR1 MRHNA, CDR2 SNTAGT. The J segment lost 0 bases and the V segment lost 4 bases, leaving 10 bases of the junction unmatched. This CDR3 contains 19 residues.

The chain has TRBV6-6 and TRBJ1-3; TRBD1 aligns across 11 bases. The CDR3 runs 14 residues. With 2 bases clipped from V and 7 bases from J, the junction kept 1 base outside the gene matches. Per germline, CDR1 MNHNY and CDR2 SVGAGI (reference sequence). CDR3 residues: CASSYGQGANTIYF. The CDR3 DNA is TGTGCCAGCAGTTACGGACAGGGGGCGAACACCATATATTTT.

The chain is built from TRBV5-1 and TRBJ2-2, with 16 bases matching TRBD2. The length of the CDR3 is 17 residues. Germline CDR1 and CDR2: SGHRS and YFSETQ. With 2 bases clipped from V and 3 bases from J, the junction kept 1 base outside the gene matches. The chain's CDR3 is CASSFGTSGRDTGELFF. As DNA, the CDR3 is TGCGCCAGCAGCTTCGGGACTAGCGGGAGGGACACCGGGGAGCTGTTTTTT.

This chain connects TRBV19 to TRBJ1-5; the match to TRBD1 covers 10 bases. This CDR3 comprises 14 residues. In germline, CDR1 is LNHDA, CDR2 SQIVND (reference sequence). J was trimmed by 6 bases and V by 10 bases; bases with no gene match: 9. The CDR3 is CATTTGGAGQPQHF. The CDR3 DNA follows: TGTGCCACTACGACAGGGGGCGCGGGTCAGCCCCAGCATTTT. The full variable domain, completed using reference TRBV19 and TRBJ1-5, is DGGITQSPKYLFRKEGQNVTLSCEQNLNHDAMYWYRQDPGQGLRLIYYSQIVNDFQKGDIAEGYSVSREKKESFPLTVTSAQKNPTAFYLCATTTGGAGQPQHFGDGTRLSIL.

The rearrangement joins TRBV20-1 to TRBJ2-7; D is possibly TRBD2 (5 bases). From germline, CDR1 is DFQATT and CDR2 SNEGSKA (reference sequence). The CDR3 runs to 14 residues. Trimming shortened V by 3 bases and J by 3 bases, and 15 bases separated the two germline ends. The CDR3 loop reads CSASWPGGLYEQYF. CDR3 nucleotides: TGCAGTGCTAGTTGGCCGGGCGGACTCTACGAGCAGTACTTC.

The rearrangement uses TRBV18 and TRBJ2-6, with a weak D call TRBD1 (6 bases). Per germline, CDR1 KGHSH and CDR2 LQKENI. V was trimmed by 3 bases and J by 0 bases, leaving 12 bases between them. This CDR3 is 17 amino acids long. The CDR3 DNA sequence: TGTGCCAGCTCACCCATCGCACAGGGCTCTGGGGCCAACGTCCTGACTTTC. Its translation is CASSPIAQGSGANVLTF.

This chain connects TRBV10-1 to TRBJ1-1, with 7 positions matching TRBD1. The trim removed 6 bases at V and 3 bases at J, leaving 4 bases unmatched. The germline CDR1 and CDR2 sequences are WNHNN and SYGVQD (reference sequence). The CDR3 spans 13 residues. CDR3 in amino acids: CASSSQGYTEAFF. CDR3 bases: TGCGCCAGCAGCTCACAGGGGTACACTGAAGCTTTCTTT.